The present TCR beta chain was sequenced within a study of blood T cell repertoires in COVID-19. Whole-study context: PBMCs, B-cell-depleted T cells, or T cells provided the cDNA or gDNA that made up the material.

This clone appeared many times. Trimming took off 6 bases at V and 0 bases at J, with 15 bases between the two ends. Germline V gives CDR1 SNHLY, CDR2 FYNNEI. CDR3 length equals 17 residues. The assay was immunoSEQ multiplex PCR, and TCRdb's table has in-frame clones only and misses some. The sample yields hundreds of thousands of clones, about 86% seen once. Material: peripheral blood. The source of this sequence is a man aged 80 or over with acute or convalescent COVID-19. The genes are TRBV2 and TRBJ1-6; maybe TRBD1 (6 bases). In DNA, the CDR3 is TGTGCCAGCAGCCCGGGACAAGTTTACTCCTATAATTCACCCCTCCACTTT. Translated: CASSPGQVYSYNSPLHF. The full variable domain, its missing parts supplied by reference TRBV2 and TRBJ1-6, is EPEVTQTPSHQVTQMGQEVILRCVPISNHLYFYWYRQILGQKVEFLVSFYNNEISEKSEIFDDQFSVERPDGSNFTLKIRSTKLEDSAMYFCASSPGQVYSYNSPLHFGNGTRLTVT.